This T cell receptor beta chain came from a study of shared clonotypes between healthy human individuals. Study observations and caveats: It was expected that sequencing depth would affect clonotype sharing among donors. The study generally estimated greater richness for naive than memory subsets. Clonotype sharing across a few donors was observed for around 5% of naive CD4 clonotypes.

Comment on this clone: What it binds is not known.

The CDR3 has 15 residues. Germline CDR1 MRHNA, CDR2 SNTAGT. V shed 6 bases, J shed 7 bases, and the junction held 6 bases outside the gene matches. The material for each subset, its genomic DNA, was split evenly across several immunoSEQ plates. The method was immunoSEQ multiplex PCR; TCRdb's version includes in-frame clones alone and lacks a portion of them. The top ten hold approximately 0.37% of the sample, which has some 2.4 million clones, approximately 93% seen once. The origin of this receptor is a man between 18 and 35 years old in good health. Some clones in this sample may be carry-over from other donors' samples. Sequenced input: naive CD4+ T cells from PBMCs. Subset noted: CD45RA+ positively selected. The chain joins TRBV6-4 to TRBJ2-1, with 13 bases lining up with TRBD2. The CDR3 DNA is TGTGCCAGCAGCGGACTAGCGGGAGTAGGGAATGAGCAGTTCTTC. It encodes CASSGLAGVGNEQFF.